This T cell receptor beta chain was recovered during a study of sequential checkpoint blockade in melanoma. Clones were sequenced by immunoSEQ multiplex PCR, and TCRdb holds only the in-frame ones, with some missing. The table includes some 16,000 clones, 90% to 95% detected once. The germline V gene has CDR1 SGHVS and CDR2 FQNEAQ. V lost 5 bases and J lost 6; bases outside the gene matches: 10. This CDR3 has 15 residues. Treatment noted: randomized to nivolumab then ipilimumab (arm A) or the reverse (arm B). None of the patients previously received DNA-damaging chemotherapy. Live CD3+CD8+ CD19− CD56− cells were sorted from PBMCs.

Sequencing was performed on CD8+ T cells sorted from blood (inferred from file names), taken from a patient given nivolumab and ipilimumab in sequence. The receptor was derived from a human donor with melanoma. The genes are TRBV7-8 and TRBJ1-1; 9 positions agree with TRBD1. The CDR3 DNA sequence: TGTGCCAGCAGCGCGTTGGGACAGGGAAGCCCTGAAGCTTTCTTT. This codes for CASSALGQGSPEAFF.